This TCR beta chain is from a study of early stage breast cancer tumors. Study overall: Among roughly twelve ER+/PR+/HER2- tumors, eight were ductal, four lobular. Each sample averaged about 9.4-fold read coverage.

V shed 4 bases and J shed 4 bases, with 4 bases lying between them. Germline V gene sequence: CDR1 MNHNS, CDR2 SASEGT. This CDR3 comprises 11 residues. Study-wide findings and caveats: Compared with adjacent normal breast tissue, tumors showed approximately 2.5-fold greater T cell density and higher clonality. Enriched TCRB sequences shared across patients were mostly commonly generated sequences.

Turning to this clone: The antigen remains unidentified.

The data were produced by immunoSEQ multiplex PCR, yet TCRdb's version contains in-frame clones alone and is incomplete. The sample has some 75,000 clones, approximately 79% seen once; the top ten hold 3% to 3.5%. The chain recombines TRBV6-1 with TRBJ1-1, with D uncertain. The sequencing sample was made of blood. The receptor's source is a person between 55 and 70 years old with breast cancer. The CDR3 loop reads CASSGFTEAFF. The CDR3 DNA is TGTGCCAGCAGTGGATTCACTGAAGCTTTCTTT.